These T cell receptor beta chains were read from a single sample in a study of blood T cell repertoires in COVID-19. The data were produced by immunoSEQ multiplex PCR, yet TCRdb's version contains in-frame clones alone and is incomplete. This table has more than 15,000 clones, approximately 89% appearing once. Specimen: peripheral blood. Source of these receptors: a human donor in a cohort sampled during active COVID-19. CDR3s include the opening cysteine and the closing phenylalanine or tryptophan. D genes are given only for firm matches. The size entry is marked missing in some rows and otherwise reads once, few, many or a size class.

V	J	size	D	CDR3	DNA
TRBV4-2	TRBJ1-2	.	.	CASSQGKGYGYTF	TGTGCCAGCAGCCAAGGAAAGGGGTATGGCTACACCTTC
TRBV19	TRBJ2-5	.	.	CASSMVHTSYQTQYF	TGTGCCAGTAGTATGGTCCATACTAGCTACCAGACCCAGTACTTC
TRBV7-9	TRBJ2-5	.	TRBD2	CASSPTSGRAQETQYF	TGTGCCAGCAGCCCGACGAGCGGGAGGGCCCAAGAGACCCAGTACTTC
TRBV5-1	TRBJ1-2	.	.	CASSLEVPRGGYTF	TGCGCCAGCAGCTTGGAGGTCCCCAGGGGTGGCTACACCTTC
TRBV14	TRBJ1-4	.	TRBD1	CASSGPGQENEKLFF	TGTGCCAGCAGCGGCCCGGGACAGGAAAATGAAAAACTGTTTTTT
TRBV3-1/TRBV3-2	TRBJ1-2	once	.	CASSQGPSGYGYTF	TGTGCCAGCAGCCAAGGCCCCTCCGGCTATGGCTACACCTTC
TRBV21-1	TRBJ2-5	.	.	CASSHPGVTGGSEQETQYF	TGTGCCAGCAGCCACCCTGGGGTGACCGGGGGGTCGGAGCAAGAGACCCAGTACTTC
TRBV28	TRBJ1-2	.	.	CASRLGPGYTF	TGTGCCAGCAGACTAGGACCGGGCTACACCTTC
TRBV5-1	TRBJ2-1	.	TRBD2	CASTPAGAVGNEQFF	TGCGCCAGCACTCCAGCGGGAGCGGTCGGCAATGAGCAGTTCTTC
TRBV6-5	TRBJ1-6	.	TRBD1	CASTLGQRNSPLHF	TGTGCCAGCACCTTGGGACAGAGGAATTCACCCCTCCACTTT
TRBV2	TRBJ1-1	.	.	CASSSTLRVNTEAFF	TGTGCCAGCAGCTCTACCCTGCGGGTTAACACTGAAGCTTTCTTT
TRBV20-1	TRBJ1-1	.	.	CSVRDTEAFF	TGCAGTGTCAGGGACACTGAAGCTTTCTTT
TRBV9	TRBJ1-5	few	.	CASSVGAGPNQPQHF	TGTGCCAGCAGCGTAGGGGCCGGCCCCAATCAGCCCCAGCATTTT
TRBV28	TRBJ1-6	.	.	CASSSGETESSHFF	TGTGCCAGCAGTTCCGGAGAGACTGAATCATCCCATTTCTTT
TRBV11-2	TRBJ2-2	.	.	CASSPFTGELFF	TGTGCCAGCAGCCCGTTCACCGGGGAGCTGTTTTTT
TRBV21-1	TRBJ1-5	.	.	CASSSRDRASEQPQHF	TGTGCCAGCAGCTCTCGGGACAGGGCTTCGGAGCAGCCCCAGCATTTT
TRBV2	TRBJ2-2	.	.	CASSNTVLNTGELFF	TGTGCCAGCAGCAACACAGTGCTGAACACCGGGGAGCTGTTTTTT
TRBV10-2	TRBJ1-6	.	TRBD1	CASSESSGGRNSPLHF	TGCGCCAGCAGTGAGTCATCAGGGGGTCGTAATTCACCCCTCCACTTT
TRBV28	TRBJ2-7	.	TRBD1	CASSYLSLLWDRGEQYF	TGTGCCAGCAGTTATCTAAGTTTGTTGTGGGACAGGGGAGAGCAGTACTTC
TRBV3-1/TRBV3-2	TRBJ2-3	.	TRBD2	CASSPSSGSTDTQYF	TGTGCCAGCAGCCCTTCTAGCGGGAGCACAGATACGCAGTATTTT
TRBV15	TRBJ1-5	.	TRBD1	CATSRGGTGMSNQPQHF	TGTGCCACCAGCAGAGGCGGGACAGGGATGAGCAATCAGCCCCAGCATTTT
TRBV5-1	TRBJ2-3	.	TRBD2	CASSLGGSGSTDTQYF	TGCGCCAGCAGCTTGGGGGGTAGCGGGAGCACCGATACGCAGTATTTT
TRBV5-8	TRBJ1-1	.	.	CASTLTGNTEAFF	TGTGCCAGCACTCTCACAGGGAACACTGAAGCTTTCTTT
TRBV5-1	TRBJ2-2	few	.	CASSIAVDTGELFF	TGCGCCAGCAGCATAGCGGTAGACACCGGGGAGCTGTTTTTT
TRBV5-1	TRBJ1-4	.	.	CASSTQGVNEKLFF	TGCGCCAGCAGTACCCAAGGGGTGAATGAAAAACTGTTTTTT
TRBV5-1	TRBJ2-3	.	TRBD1	CASSVGQPNTDTQYF	TGCGCCAGCAGCGTGGGACAGCCCAACACAGATACGCAGTATTTT
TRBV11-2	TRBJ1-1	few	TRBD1	CASSLSRQGRDTEAFF	TGTGCCAGCAGCTTAAGCCGACAGGGCCGAGACACTGAAGCTTTCTTT
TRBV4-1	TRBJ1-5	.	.	CASSQDGQTGNQPQHF	TGCGCCAGCAGCCAAGATGGACAGACCGGCAATCAGCCCCAGCATTTT
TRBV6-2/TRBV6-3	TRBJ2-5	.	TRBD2	CASSYSSGGRVETQYF	TGTGCCAGCAGTTACTCTTCGGGCGGGAGAGTTGAGACCCAGTACTTC
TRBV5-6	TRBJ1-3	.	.	CASSLVTGQGNTIYF	TGTGCCAGCAGCCTGGTGACGGGACAAGGAAACACCATATATTTT
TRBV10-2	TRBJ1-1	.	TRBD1	CASSEGAGVEAFF	TGCGCCAGCAGCGAGGGGGCAGGCGTTGAAGCTTTCTTT
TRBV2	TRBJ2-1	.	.	CASSREQAYNEQFF	TGTGCCAGCAGTCGGGAGCAGGCCTACAATGAGCAGTTCTTC
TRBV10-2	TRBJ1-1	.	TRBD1	CATGQGLVNTEAFF	TGCGCCACCGGACAGGGGTTAGTGAACACTGAAGCTTTCTTT
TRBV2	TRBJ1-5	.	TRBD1	CASSLQDRLNQPQHF	TGTGCCAGCAGCCTCCAGGACAGGTTGAATCAGCCCCAGCATTTT
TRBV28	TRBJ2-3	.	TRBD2	CASSLLAGFTDTQYF	TGTGCCAGCAGTTTACTAGCGGGATTCACAGATACGCAGTATTTT
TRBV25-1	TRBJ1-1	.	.	CASIGRGMNTEAFF	TGTGCCAGCATTGGGAGGGGGATGAACACTGAAGCTTTCTTT
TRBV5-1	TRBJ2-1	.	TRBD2	CASSNSGNPYNEQFF	TGCGCCAGCAGCAATAGCGGGAACCCCTACAATGAGCAGTTCTTC
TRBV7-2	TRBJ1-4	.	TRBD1	CASSLSRDSEKLFF	TGTGCCAGCAGCTTATCCCGGGACAGTGAAAAACTGTTTTTT
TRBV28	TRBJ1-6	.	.	CASRELNSPLHF	TGTGCCAGCCGGGAACTTAATTCACCCCTCCACTTT
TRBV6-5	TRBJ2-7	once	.	CASSYKRATYEQYF	TGTGCCAGCAGTTACAAGCGGGCCACCTACGAGCAGTACTTC
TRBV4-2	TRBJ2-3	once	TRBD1	CASSQDGQVGDTQYF	TGTGCCAGCAGCCAGGACGGACAGGTAGGGGATACGCAGTATTTT
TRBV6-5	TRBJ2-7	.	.	CASSYGTPEFYEQYF	TGTGCCAGCAGTTACGGGACACCTGAATTCTACGAGCAGTACTTC
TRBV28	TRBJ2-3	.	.	CASRGPSTDTQYF	TGTGCCAGCCGGGGTCCTAGCACAGATACGCAGTATTTT
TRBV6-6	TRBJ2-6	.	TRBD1	CAFGQGDVLTF	TGTGCATTTGGACAGGGCGACGTCCTGACTTTC
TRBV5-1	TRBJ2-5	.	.	CASSFPGRNTQYF	TGCGCCAGCAGCTTTCCGGGAAGGAATACCCAGTACTTC
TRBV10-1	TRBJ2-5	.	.	CASSDSGLETQYF	TGCGCCAGCAGTGACTCAGGTCTAGAGACCCAGTACTTC
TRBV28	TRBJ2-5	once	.	CASSKLQETQYF	TGTGCCAGCAGTAAACTACAAGAGACCCAGTACTTC
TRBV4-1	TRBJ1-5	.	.	CASSRSTGLNQPQHF	TGCGCCAGCAGCCGATCGACAGGCCTCAATCAGCCCCAGCATTTT
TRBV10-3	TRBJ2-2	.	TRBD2	CAIRPPPTSGSSSTGELFF	TGTGCCATCAGACCACCCCCGACTAGCGGGAGTTCGTCCACCGGGGAGCTGTTTTTT
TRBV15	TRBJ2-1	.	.	CATSRALPSYNEQFF	TGTGCCACCAGCAGAGCACTACCCTCCTACAATGAGCAGTTCTTC
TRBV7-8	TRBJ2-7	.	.	CASSLTSEQYF	TGTGCCAGCAGCCTGACTAGCGAGCAGTACTTC
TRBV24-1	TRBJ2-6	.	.	CATSSSGANVLTF	TGTGCCACCAGCAGCTCTGGGGCCAACGTCCTGACTTTC
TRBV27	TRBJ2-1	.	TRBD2	CASSLRRGGNEQFF	TGTGCCAGCAGTTTAAGGCGCGGGGGGAATGAGCAGTTCTTC
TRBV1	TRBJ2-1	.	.	CTSRNSLAGAYNEQFF	TGCACCAGCAGGAACTCCCTAGCGGGAGCATACAATGAGCAGTTCTTC
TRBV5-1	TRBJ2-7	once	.	CASTEVGASYEQYF	TGCGCCAGCACCGAGGTGGGGGCATCCTACGAGCAGTACTTC
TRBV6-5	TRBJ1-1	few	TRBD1	CASSSDRAQPEAFF	TGTGCCAGCAGTTCCGACAGGGCCCAGCCTGAAGCTTTCTTT
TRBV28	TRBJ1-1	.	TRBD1	CASSLITDRGTEAFF	TGTGCCAGCAGTCTAATCACCGACAGGGGTACTGAAGCTTTCTTT
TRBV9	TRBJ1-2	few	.	CASSVGQSNYGYTF	TGTGCCAGCAGCGTAGGACAGTCAAACTATGGCTACACCTTC